A single sample gave rise to the 2 T cell receptor beta chains below, sequenced in a study of PD-1 blockade in classical Hodgkin lymphoma. Method: immunoSEQ multiplex PCR; TCRdb's copy keeps in-frame clones and lacks some. The sample holds roughly 39,000 clones, over 65% seen once. The time point denotes: cycle 4 day 1 (C4D1), after less than 7 weeks of nivolumab. In every patient, relapse followed autologous stem cell transplantation, while exposure to brentuximab vedotin differed. The material was peripheral blood mononuclear cells (PBMCs), obtained before the fourth cycle of nivolumab. Source of these receptors: a human donor with classical Hodgkin lymphoma.

This clone was seen more than once but under ten times. The chain couples TRBV19 to TRBJ1-6, with 7 bases identical to TRBD1. Germline V CDR1 and CDR2: LNHDA, SQIVND (reference sequence). With 9 bases clipped from V and 6 bases from J, the junction kept 8 bases outside the gene matches. The CDR3 consists of 14 residues. The CDR3 region has the DNA TGTGCCAGCCACACGGGACAGAGTAATTCACCCCTCCACTTT. Translating gives CASHTGQSNSPLHF.

The rearrangement joins TRBV9 to TRBJ2-7; 9 bases are shared with TRBD2. The CDR3 covers 17 residues. After removal of 0 bases from V and 0 bases from J, the junction contained 7 bases not matched to a gene. From germline, CDR1 is SGDLS and CDR2 YYNGEE. For the CDR3, the DNA is TGTGCCAGCAGCGTAGGAGGTAGCGGGGGACCCTCCTACGAGCAGTACTTC. Protein: CASSVGGSGGPSYEQYF.